The 27 T cell receptor beta chains presented below share a single source sample, sequenced in a study of cytomegalovirus exposure and HLA in healthy donors. 60 Vbeta and 13 Jbeta primers were used in PCR. Generated by immunoSEQ multiplex PCR, the TCRdb table keeps only in-frame clones and is missing some. The sample consists of approximately 150,000 clones, approximately 80% of them appearing once. Sequenced input: PBMCs. The receptors come from a woman in her thirties or forties in good health and CMV-seropositive.

The rearrangement links TRBV18 to TRBJ2-2, with D unclear. V was shortened by 1 base and J by 1 base, with 4 bases between the two germline ends. This CDR3 spans 14 amino acids. Germline CDR1 is KGHSH and CDR2 is LQKENI. The CDR3 region is CASSPLRNTGELFF. The CDR3 region has the DNA TGTGCCAGCTCACCACTTAGGAACACCGGGGAGCTGTTTTTT.

The chain combines TRBV21-1 with TRBJ2-1; the table names TRBD2, a call not compared with the DNA. TRBV21-1 constitutes a pseudogene. The CDR3 has 17 amino acids. CDR3 sequence: CASSKEGGRAPYNEQFF. CDR3 sequence (DNA): TGTGCCAGCAGCAAAGAAGGCGGGAGGGCCCCCTACAATGAGCAGTTCTTC.

As for this clone: Germline is not matched at one junction end, which may reflect a read error. This chain connects TRBV2 to TRBJ2-7; 10 bases align to TRBD2. Germline V gene lookup returns CDR1 SNHLY and CDR2 FYNNEI. The CDR3 spans 14 residues. CDR3 bases: TGTGCCAGCAGGGAAGCGGGGGGGCCGGGCGAGCAGTACTTC. Amino acids: CASREAGGPGEQYF.

CDR3 loop: CASRDRDFWETQYF. In nucleotides, the CDR3 is TGTGCCAGCCGAGACCGGGACTTCTGGGAGACCCAGTACTTC. V usage is TRBV6-5 and J usage is TRBJ2-5, with D perhaps TRBD2 (6 bases). The CDR3 is 14 amino acids. Trimming shortened V by 8 bases and J by 5 bases, and 18 bases separated the two germline ends. In germline, CDR1 is MNHEY, CDR2 SVGAGI.

The gene calls are TRBV5-4 and TRBJ2-3, with TRBD2 matching 10 bases. The CDR3 length is 16 residues. V shed 4 bases, J shed 0 bases, and the junction held 5 bases outside the gene matches. Germline V gene data show CDR1 as SGHNT and CDR2 as YYREEE (reference sequence). The CDR3 DNA follows: TGTGCCAGCAGCCCAATAGCGGGGGGTAGCACAGATACGCAGTATTTT. Encoded protein: CASSPIAGGSTDTQYF. The full variable domain, rest sourced from reference TRBV5-4 and TRBJ2-3, is ETGVTQSPTHLIKTRGQQVTLRCSSQSGHNTVSWYQQALGQGPQFIFQYYREEENGRGNFPPRFSGLQFPNYSSELNVNALELDDSALYLCASSPIAGGSTDTQYFGPGTRLTVL.

The chain combines TRBV7-2 with TRBJ2-1; possible D gene TRBD2, 6 bases. The germline V and J ends were trimmed by 4 bases and 8 bases, with 18 bases remaining between them. Germline V gene data show CDR1 as SGHTA and CDR2 as FQGNSA. The CDR3 loop spans 15 amino acids. In nucleotides, the CDR3 is TGTGCCAGCAGCTGGTCTAGCGCCCCCGCTTATGAGCAGTTCTTC. Translated: CASSWSSAPAYEQFF.

The sample holds one count of this clone. The rearrangement joins TRBV2 to TRBJ1-2; tentative D call: TRBD1 (6 bases). The ends were cut back, 5 bases at V and 2 bases at J, with 9 bases in the middle. The CDR3 sequence is 13 residues long. CDR1 SNHLY and CDR2 FYNNEI come from the germline V gene. CDR3 in amino acids: CASSQDSNYGYTF. In DNA form, the CDR3 reads TGTGCCAGCAGTCAGGACAGCAACTATGGCTACACCTTC.

The CDR3 here is CASTPERELYNEQFF. Here the CDR3 DNA reads TGCGCCAGCACACCGGAGCGGGAGCTATACAATGAGCAGTTCTTC. The genes are TRBV5-1 and TRBJ2-1; 8 bases are shared with TRBD2. J was trimmed by 4 bases and V by 6 bases; bases with no gene match: 9. This CDR3 comprises 15 residues. The germline V gene has CDR1 SGHRS and CDR2 YFSETQ. The full variable domain, with the rest looked up from reference TRBV5-1 and TRBJ2-1, is KAGVTQTPRYLIKTRGQQVTLSCSPISGHRSVSWYQQTPGQGLQFLFEYFSETQRNKGNFPGRFSGRQFSNSRSEMNVSTLELGDSALYLCASTPERELYNEQFFGPGTRLTVL.

The V gene is TRBV18, the J gene TRBJ2-1; maybe TRBD1 (6 bases). CDR1 KGHSH and CDR2 LQKENI come from the germline V gene. Trimming cost V 3 bases and J 6 bases, with 21 bases left between them. The length of the CDR3 is 17 residues. The CDR3 bases are TGTGCCAGCTCACCGCTTGCCCGACAGGTTAGGGGCAATGAGCAGTTCTTC. Amino acid sequence: CASSPLARQVRGNEQFF.

The chain carries TRBV18 and TRBJ1-6; tentatively, D is TRBD1 (5 bases). The V and J ends lost 2 bases and 8 bases respectively, with 22 bases between them. CDR1 and CDR2 (germline): KGHSH, LQKENI. This CDR3 has 18 amino acids. In nucleotides, the CDR3 is TGTGCCAGCTCACCATCACAGGTGACACTCTCCCAGGATTCACCCCTCCACTTT. Translating it yields CASSPSQVTLSQDSPLHF.

The J gene is TRBJ2-7, the V gene TRBV4-1; D possibly corresponds to TRBD1 (6 bases). Trimming cost V 2 bases and J 2 bases, with 13 bases left between them. Germline V gene data show CDR1 as MGHRA and CDR2 as YSYEKL. The CDR3 extends over 15 amino acids. The CDR3 loop reads CASSQSRTVPYEQYF. DNA of the CDR3: TGCGCCAGCAGCCAAAGCCGGACAGTACCCTACGAGCAGTACTTC.

The chain joins TRBV20-1 to TRBJ2-1, with D possibly being TRBD1 (6 bases). Per the germline V gene, CDR1 is DFQATT and CDR2 is SNEGSKA (reference sequence). The germline V and J ends were trimmed by 5 bases and 9 bases, with 8 bases remaining between them. This CDR3 is built from 10 residues. The CDR3 DNA reads as TGCAGTGCTGCCAGGGGTGAGCAGTTCTTC. Translation: CSAARGEQFF.

This chain joins TRBV9 and TRBJ2-3; 9 bases map to TRBD2. CDR3 length equals 17 residues. Per the germline V gene, CDR1 is SGDLS and CDR2 is YYNGEE. J gave up 9 bases and V 4 bases, and 18 bases lay outside the gene matches. CDR3 nucleotides: TGTGCCAGCAGCTCCTCAAGGGAAGCGGGAGGAGTCGGGACGCAGTATTTT. As protein: CASSSSREAGGVGTQYF. Using reference TRBV9 and TRBJ2-3 for the parts outside the CDR3, the full variable domain is DSGVTQTPKHLITATGQRVTLRCSPRSGDLSVYWYQQSLDQGLQFLIQYYNGEERAKGNILERFSAQQFPDLHSELNLSSLELGDSALYFCASSSSREAGGVGTQYFGPGTRLTVL.

The J gene is TRBJ1-3, the V gene TRBV7-9; D not certain. V was shortened by 2 bases and J by 0 bases, with 11 bases between the two germline ends. Germline values: CDR1 SEHNR, CDR2 FQNEAQ (reference sequence). The CDR3 is 16 residues long. The DNA of the CDR3 is TGTGCCAGCAGCTTACGCAGGCCCTTCTCTGGAAACACCATATATTTT. Its translation: CASSLRRPFSGNTIYF.

This rearrangement joins TRBV5-4 to TRBJ1-1; D unclear. In germline, CDR1 is SGHNT, CDR2 YYREEE (reference sequence). The CDR3 consists of 15 residues. Trimming shortened V by 3 bases and J by 4 bases, and 16 bases separated the two germline ends. CDR3 in amino acids: CASSSRFRPGTEAFF. Here the CDR3 DNA reads TGTGCCAGCAGCTCAAGATTTCGCCCAGGCACTGAAGCTTTCTTT. The whole variable domain, remainder taken from reference TRBV5-4 and TRBJ1-1, is ETGVTQSPTHLIKTRGQQVTLRCSSQSGHNTVSWYQQALGQGPQFIFQYYREEENGRGNFPPRFSGLQFPNYSSELNVNALELDDSALYLCASSSRFRPGTEAFFGQGTRLTVV.

The sample holds a few counts of this clone. The chain recombines TRBV28 with TRBJ1-1; D perhaps matches TRBD1 (5 bases). V was shortened by 6 bases and J by 6 bases, with 14 bases between the two germline ends. The CDR3 is 13 residues long. Germline-derived CDR1 and CDR2 are MDHEN and SYDVKM. In nucleotides, the CDR3 is TGTGCCAGCAGGGGGACTCTAAGGCCTGAAGCTTTCTTT. It specifies CASRGTLRPEAFF.

The J gene is TRBJ2-3, the V gene TRBV19; 9 nucleotides agree with TRBD2. This CDR3 has 16 residues. Germline CDR1 is LNHDA and CDR2 is SQIVND (reference sequence). Germline trimming cut 5 bases from V and 2 bases from J; bases unmatched to any gene: 8. CDR3: CASSLDSGRSTDTQYF. The CDR3 DNA is TGTGCCAGTAGTCTTGACAGCGGGAGGTCCACAGATACGCAGTATTTT.

The CDR3 coding sequence is TGTGCCGGACAAATAGGACAGGCCTCCTACGAGCAGTACTTC. Encoded protein: CAGQIGQASYEQYF. The chain employs TRBV7-6 and TRBJ2-7; TRBD1 aligns across 7 bases. CDR3 length: 14 amino acids. After removal of 11 bases from V and 0 bases from J, the junction contained 10 bases not matched to a gene. The V gene's germline CDR1 is SGHVS and CDR2 FNYEAQ.

This clone has just one count. This chain links TRBV28 with TRBJ2-3, with D tentatively TRBD2 (5 bases). Trimming left V 0 bases short and J 0 bases short, with 7 bases between. Germline values: CDR1 MDHEN, CDR2 SYDVKM. The CDR3 length is 15 residues. In DNA, the CDR3 is TGTGCCAGCAGTTTATGGGGCGGGAGCACAGATACGCAGTATTTT. Translating gives CASSLWGGSTDTQYF.

This clone was counted once. The rearrangement uses TRBV18 and TRBJ1-1; tentative D call: TRBD1 (5 bases). CDR3 length: 15 amino acids. V was clipped by 6 bases and J by 3 bases, with 17 bases between them. Germline CDR1 KGHSH, CDR2 LQKENI. The DNA for the CDR3 is TGTGCCAGCTCCCGCATCCGGCAGGGCGACACTGAAGCTTTCTTT. Residues: CASSRIRQGDTEAFF.

This clone came up once. The chain employs TRBV29-1 and TRBJ2-7, with TRBD2 identical over 13 bases. The V segment lost 6 bases and the J segment 1 base; nucleotides outside the gene matches: 3. Germline V gives CDR1 SQVTM, CDR2 ANQGSEA. This CDR3 comprises 14 residues. The CDR3 DNA follows: TGCAGCGTCGGGGGACTAGCGGGGTCCTACGAGCAGTACTTC. It specifies CSVGGLAGSYEQYF.

The chain joins TRBV9 to TRBJ1-1; perhaps TRBD1 as D (5 bases). The CDR3 is 14 residues long. Germline values: CDR1 SGDLS, CDR2 YYNGEE. Trimming cost V 3 bases and J 0 bases, with 9 bases left between them. CDR3 residues: CASSAAGMNTEAFF. In DNA form, the CDR3 reads TGTGCCAGCAGCGCGGCAGGGATGAACACTGAAGCTTTCTTT.

Only one count was recorded for this clone. V gene TRBV30 combines with J gene TRBJ2-7, with 8 nucleotides matching TRBD1. CDR1 is GTSNPN, CDR2 SVGIG, per germline (reference sequence). V shed 5 bases and J 4 bases; nucleotides not matched to a gene: 7. The CDR3 runs to 13 residues. The CDR3 protein is CAWFPTGGYEQYF. In DNA form, the CDR3 reads TGTGCCTGGTTTCCAACAGGGGGATACGAGCAGTACTTC.

The chain combines TRBV13 with TRBJ1-3; 7 bases map to TRBD1. V lost 5 bases and J lost 7; bases outside the gene matches: 8. CDR1 is PRHDT and CDR2 is FYEKMQ in the germline V gene (reference sequence). This CDR3 is built from 14 residues. CDR3 loop: CASSLDRVRNTIYF. DNA for the CDR3: TGTGCCAGCAGCCTAGACAGGGTTCGGAACACCATATATTTT.

The chain links TRBV9 to TRBJ1-1, with 8 bases fitting TRBD1. Germline trimming cut 3 bases from V and 0 bases from J; bases unmatched to any gene: 13. From germline, CDR1 is SGDLS and CDR2 YYNGEE. This CDR3 is 18 amino acids long. The CDR3 DNA follows: TGTGCCAGCAGCGCCGGACAGGGCAAAAACCCCTTGAACACTGAAGCTTTCTTT. It is translated as CASSAGQGKNPLNTEAFF.

This clone was observed once. This rearrangement joins TRBV6-5 to TRBJ1-1; D gene ambiguous. The CDR3 consists of 12 residues. From germline, CDR1 is MNHEY and CDR2 SVGAGI. Between the trimmed V and J ends, which lost 6 bases and 0 bases, there was a span of 5 bases. CDR3 amino acids: CASREVNTEAFF. The CDR3 nucleotides are TGTGCCAGCAGGGAGGTGAACACTGAAGCTTTCTTT.

V usage is TRBV5-8 and J usage is TRBJ2-7, with 11 bases identical to TRBD1. The V and J ends lost 0 bases and 4 bases, in that order; junction bases with no gene match: 3. Germline V lookup: CDR1 SGHTS, CDR2 YDEGEE. The CDR3 is made up of 15 amino acids. Here the CDR3 DNA reads TGTGCCAGCAGCTTGGTGGGGACAGGGGGGTACGAGCAGTACTTC. Its protein product is CASSLVGTGGYEQYF. Supplemented by reference TRBV5-8 and TRBJ2-7, the full variable domain reads EAGVTQSPTHLIKTRGQQATLRCSPISGHTSVYWYQQALGLGLQFLLWYDEGEERNRGNFPPRFSGRQFPNYSSELNVNALELEDSALYLCASSLVGTGGYEQYFGPGTRLTVT.